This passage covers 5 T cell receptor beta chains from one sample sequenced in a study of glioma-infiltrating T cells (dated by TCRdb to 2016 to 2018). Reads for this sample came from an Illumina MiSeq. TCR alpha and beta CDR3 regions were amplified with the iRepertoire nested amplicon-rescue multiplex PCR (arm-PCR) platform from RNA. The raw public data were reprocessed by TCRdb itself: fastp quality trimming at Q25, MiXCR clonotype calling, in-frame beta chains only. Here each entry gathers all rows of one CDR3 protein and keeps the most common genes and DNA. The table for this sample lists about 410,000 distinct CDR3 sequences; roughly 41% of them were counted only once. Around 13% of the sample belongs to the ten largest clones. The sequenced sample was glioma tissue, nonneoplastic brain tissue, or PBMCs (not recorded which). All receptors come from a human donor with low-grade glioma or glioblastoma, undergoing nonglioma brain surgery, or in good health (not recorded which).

The CDR3 reads CSARRRDRSDSPLHF. Written as DNA, the CDR3 is TGCAGTGCTAGAAGGCGGGACCGGAGTGATTCACCCCTCCACTTT. This chain joins TRBV20-1 and TRBJ1-6, with D tentatively TRBD1 (5 bases). Trimming cost V 2 bases and J 8 bases, with 16 bases left between them. Germline lookup yields CDR1 DFQATT and CDR2 SNEGSKA (reference sequence). This CDR3 has 15 residues.

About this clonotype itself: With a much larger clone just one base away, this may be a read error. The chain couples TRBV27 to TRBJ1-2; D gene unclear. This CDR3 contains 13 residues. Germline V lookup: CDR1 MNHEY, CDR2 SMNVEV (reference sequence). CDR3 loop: CASSPKAGYGCTF. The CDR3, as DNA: TGTGCCAGCAGTCCAAAGGCAGGTTATGGCTGCACCTTC.

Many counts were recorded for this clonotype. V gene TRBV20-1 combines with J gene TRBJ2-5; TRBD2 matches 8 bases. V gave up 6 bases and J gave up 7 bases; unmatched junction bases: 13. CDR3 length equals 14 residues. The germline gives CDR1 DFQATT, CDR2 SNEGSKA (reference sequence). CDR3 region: CSAGIGLAAGTQYF. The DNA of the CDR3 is TGCAGTGCGGGGATAGGACTAGCTGCGGGGACCCAGTACTTC.

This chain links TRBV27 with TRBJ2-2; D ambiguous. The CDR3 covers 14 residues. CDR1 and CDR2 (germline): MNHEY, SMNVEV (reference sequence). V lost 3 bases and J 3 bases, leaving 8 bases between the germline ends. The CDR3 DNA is TGTGCCAGCAGTTTGTCCAGATACACCGGGGAGCTGTTTTTT. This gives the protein CASSLSRYTGELFF.

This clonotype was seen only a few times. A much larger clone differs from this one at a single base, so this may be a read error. The CDR3 nucleotides are TGTGCCACCCACACCAGGCCCACCTACAATGAGCAGTACTTC. Residues: CATHTRPTYNEQYF. The rearrangement joins TRBV28 to TRBJ2-7, with no clear D. Germline loops: CDR1 MDHEN, CDR2 SYDVKM. The CDR3 spans 14 residues. V was trimmed by 10 bases and J by 7 bases, leaving 23 bases between them. The whole variable domain, filled in from reference TRBV28 and TRBJ2-7, reads DVKVTQSSRYLVKRTGEKVFLECVQDMDHENMFWYRQDPGLGLRLIYFSYDVKMKEKGDIPEGYSVSREKKERFSLILESASTNQTSMYLCATHTRPTYNEQYFGPGTRLTVT.